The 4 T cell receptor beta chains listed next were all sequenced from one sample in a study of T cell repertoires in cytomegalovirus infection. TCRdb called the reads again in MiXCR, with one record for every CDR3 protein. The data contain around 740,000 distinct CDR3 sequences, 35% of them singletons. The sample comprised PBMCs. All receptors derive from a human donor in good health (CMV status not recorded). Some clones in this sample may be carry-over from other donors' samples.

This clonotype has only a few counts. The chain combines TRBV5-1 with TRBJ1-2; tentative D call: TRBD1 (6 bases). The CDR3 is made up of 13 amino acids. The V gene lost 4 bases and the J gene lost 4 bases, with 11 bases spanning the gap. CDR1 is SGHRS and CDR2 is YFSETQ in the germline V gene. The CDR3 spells CASSPAQGYGYTF. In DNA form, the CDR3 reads TGCGCCAGCAGCCCTGCACAGGGCTATGGCTACACCTTC.

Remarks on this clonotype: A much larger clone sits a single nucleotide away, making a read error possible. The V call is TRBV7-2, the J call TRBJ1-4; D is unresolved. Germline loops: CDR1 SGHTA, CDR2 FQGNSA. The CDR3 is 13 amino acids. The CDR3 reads CASSLSTNEKLLF. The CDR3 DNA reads TGTGCCAGCAGCTTGAGCACTAATGAAAAACTGTTATTT.

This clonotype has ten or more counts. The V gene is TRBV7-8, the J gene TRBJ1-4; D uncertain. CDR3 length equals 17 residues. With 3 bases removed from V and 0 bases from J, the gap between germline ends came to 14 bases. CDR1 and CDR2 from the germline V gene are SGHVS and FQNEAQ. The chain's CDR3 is CASSFGVGLATNEKLFF. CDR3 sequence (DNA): TGTGCCAGCAGCTTCGGAGTCGGGCTTGCAACTAATGAAAAACTGTTTTTT.

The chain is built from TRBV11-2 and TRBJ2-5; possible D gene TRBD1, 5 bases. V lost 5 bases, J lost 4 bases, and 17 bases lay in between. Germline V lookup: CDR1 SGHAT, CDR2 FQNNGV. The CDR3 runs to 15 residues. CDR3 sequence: CASSLATGRRETQYF. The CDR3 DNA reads TGTGCCAGCAGCCTTGCAACAGGCCGGAGAGAGACCCAGTACTTC.